This TCR beta chain was sequenced during a study of CD8+ T cells in alopecia areata. Trimming removed 4 bases from V and 0 bases from J; junction bases left unmatched: 2. This CDR3 has 13 residues. CDR1 is SQVTM and CDR2 is ANQGSEA in the germline V gene. The authors extracted RNA and reverse transcribed it into cDNA as the sequencing template. Using immunoSEQ multiplex PCR, the repertoire was profiled, and TCRdb retains in-frame clones only, with some absent. The sample shows approximately 150,000 clones, 55% of them seen only once. To note about this clone: The antigen is unknown. Other DNA variants within this sample encode the same CDR3.

Sorting from PBMCs produced CD4+ and CD8+ T cells. Study findings and constraints: Besides other cells, scalp samples also yield sequences of resident alphabeta T cells from normal skin. Patients shared TCRs less clearly than mice did, possibly for HLA-related reasons. Elevated clonality characterized lesional scalp relative to normal scalp, particularly in alopecia totalis/universalis.

Sequenced sample: CD4+ T cells sorted from blood. The origin of this receptor is a human donor in good health. The chain carries TRBV29-1 and TRBJ2-7; TRBD1 aligns across 8 bases. As DNA, the CDR3 is TGCAGCGTTGGTACAGGGGGCTCCTACGAGCAGTACTTC. Protein: CSVGTGGSYEQYF.